Below, one T cell receptor (beta chain) is given with its context. This specimen belongs to a study of blood T cell repertoires in COVID-19. About the research overall: T cells, B-cell-depleted T cells, or PBMCs supplied cDNA or gDNA.

The authors' processing: Estimates of nucleated cell counts were drawn from the amplification of reference gene primers. TCRdb's table, derived via immunoSEQ multiplex PCR, lists solely in-frame clones and lacks some. V and J calls and clone size are those listed in that table; D and trimming were worked out from the DNA. This repertoire shows 110,000 to 150,000 clones, over 80% found once; its top ten account for approximately 11%. With 6 bases removed from V and 6 bases from J, the gap between germline ends came to 15 bases. Germline V lookup: CDR1 KGHSH, CDR2 LQKENI. The length of the CDR3 is 15 residues.

Sequences were obtained from peripheral blood. The chain joins TRBV18 to TRBJ1-6, with D maybe TRBD1 (5 bases). The TCR comes from an elderly woman with acute or convalescent COVID-19. The CDR3 here is CASSLGRGGNSPLHF. The DNA for the CDR3 is TGTGCCAGCTCTCTGGGGAGGGGTGGTAATTCACCCCTCCACTTT.